The 15 T cell receptor beta chains given below trace back to one sample, sequenced in a study of regulatory T cells in long-lasting Graves disease. Sample time point: newly diagnosed GD, antithyroid drugs for less than 3 months. There was RNA extracted from PBMCs, and the TCR library was made from it. HTBI primers from iRepertoire and Arm-PCR of CDR3 regions yielded the TCR beta libraries. TCRdb ran MiXCR on the multiplex PCR reads and lists one entry per CDR3 protein. The sample yields around 360,000 distinct CDR3 sequences, around 15% seen once. In addition, the sample was reused for a study of T cells in Graves' hyperthyroidism and ophthalmopathy.

This specimen consisted of peripheral blood mononuclear cells (PBMCs), obtained at new diagnosis, from a patient treated with antithyroid drugs. Receptor source: a young woman with Graves disease.

In its sample, this clonotype was seen many times. The genes are TRBV7-8 and TRBJ2-2; 7 bases align to TRBD1. The CDR3 is 14 residues long. Trimming took 4 bases from V and 3 from J; bases not matched to a gene: 2. From germline, CDR1 is SGHVS and CDR2 FQNEAQ. The CDR3 is CASSSTGYTGELFF. CDR3 DNA: TGTGCCAGCAGCTCGACAGGGTACACCGGGGAGCTGTTTTTT.

The chain recombines TRBV12-3 or TRBV12-4 with TRBJ1-2; no firm D call. Trimming left V 4 bases short and J 6 bases short, with 6 bases between. CDR3 length: 11 amino acids. This chain's CDR3 is CASSYENGYTF. CDR3 nucleotides: TGTGCCAGCAGTTATGAAAATGGCTACACCTTC.

This chain joins TRBV4-1 and TRBJ2-5; D possibly corresponds to TRBD1 (5 bases). Germline V lookup: CDR1 MGHRA, CDR2 YSYEKL. The V and J ends lost 4 bases and 4 bases respectively, with 13 bases between them. This CDR3 is built from 14 residues. CDR3 in DNA: TGCGCCAGCAGCCTGGGGCCTTTGCCAGAGACCCAGTACTTC. Encoded protein: CASSLGPLPETQYF.

Note on this clonotype: Since a much larger clone is just one base distant, this may be a read error. The V call is TRBV6-1, the J call TRBJ1-4; D is unresolved. Germline V gives CDR1 MNHNS, CDR2 SASEGT. V was pared by 3 bases and J by 6 bases, with 17 bases between. CDR3 size: 16 residues. The CDR3 coding sequence is TGTGCCAGCAGTGAGTCGATCCTTAGCCCTCATGAAAAACTGTTTTTT. This translates into CASSESILSPHEKLFF.

The sample holds a few counts of this clonotype. The J gene is TRBJ1-6, the V gene TRBV4-1; D not certain. V lost 0 bases and J lost 2, with 11 bases in between. The CDR3 is 17 residues long. Germline CDR1 reads MGHRA; CDR2 reads YSYEKL. The CDR3 here is CASSQERAQTYNSPLHF. The CDR3 DNA reads TGCGCCAGCAGCCAAGAACGGGCTCAGACCTATAATTCACCCCTCCACTTT.

Many counts were recorded for this clonotype. V gene TRBV10-3 combines with J gene TRBJ2-7; the D gene is possibly TRBD1 (5 bases). V dropped 3 bases and J dropped 0 bases, with 9 bases sitting between them. CDR3 length: 14 residues. CDR1 is ENHRY, CDR2 SYGVKD, per germline. CDR3 amino acids: CAISDLQASYEQYF. The DNA of the CDR3 is TGTGCCATCAGTGATTTACAGGCCTCCTACGAGCAGTACTTC.

This clonotype was recorded at least ten times. The chain recombines TRBV5-6 with TRBJ2-5; D is unclear. Germline CDR1 reads SGHDT; CDR2 reads YYEEEE. The V end lost 0 bases, the J end lost 2 bases, and 8 bases lay between the germline ends. CDR3 length: 14 amino acids. The CDR3 DNA reads as TGTGCCAGCAGCTTGGTTCCAGCACAAGAGACCCAGTACTTC. The encoded protein is CASSLVPAQETQYF.

The sample holds many counts of this clonotype. The chain links TRBV7-8 to TRBJ2-3; 8 bases match TRBD2. The V gene's germline CDR1 is SGHVS and CDR2 FQNEAQ. Trimming removed 1 base from V and 0 bases from J; junction bases left unmatched: 6. This CDR3 has 17 amino acids. Here the CDR3 reads CASSLGRTSTSTDTQYF. DNA for the CDR3: TGTGCCAGCAGCTTAGGAAGGACTAGCACTAGCACAGATACGCAGTATTTT.

This clonotype was recorded many times. The CDR3 nucleotides are TGCGCCAGCATAAAGACAGGGTGGACCTACGAGCAGTACTTC. This codes for CASIKTGWTYEQYF. This chain joins TRBV10-1 and TRBJ2-7; 7 nucleotides match TRBD1. CDR3 length: 14 residues. V shed 7 bases, J shed 2 bases, and the junction held 8 bases outside the gene matches. The germline V gene has CDR1 WNHNN and CDR2 SYGVQD (reference sequence).

The sample holds a few counts of this clonotype. This chain connects TRBV6-2 or TRBV6-3 to TRBJ1-1; no reliable D call. V dropped 0 bases and J dropped 1 base, with 9 bases sitting between them. Germline values: CDR1 MNHEY, CDR2 SVGEGT. The CDR3 contains 15 residues. CDR3 region: CASSYSKSRNTEAFF. The DNA of the CDR3 is TGTGCCAGCAGTTACTCGAAATCAAGGAACACTGAAGCTTTCTTT.

As to this clonotype: A read error may be the cause here, since a much bigger clone is one base away. V is TRBV18 and J is TRBJ2-7; D might be TRBD2 (6 bases). V lost 5 bases to trimming and J lost 7 bases, with 18 bases between them. This CDR3 spans 14 amino acids. Per the germline V gene, CDR1 is KGHSH and CDR2 is LQKENI. The CDR3 reads CASSFSGLLREQYF. The CDR3 DNA is TGTGCCAGCTCATTTTCGGGACTTCTCCGGGAGCAGTACTTC.

This clonotype was seen many times. The rearrangement uses TRBV20-1 and TRBJ2-2; D uncertain. The germline gives CDR1 DFQATT, CDR2 SNEGSKA (reference sequence). V lost 3 bases and J 1 base, leaving 9 bases between the germline ends. The CDR3 extends over 14 amino acids. Here the CDR3 reads CSARSIGNTGELFF. The CDR3 DNA is TGCAGTGCTAGGAGCATCGGGAACACCGGGGAGCTGTTTTTT.

At least ten counts were recorded for this clonotype. The V call is TRBV12-3 or TRBV12-4, the J call TRBJ2-2; D might be TRBD2 (6 bases). CDR3 size: 15 residues. Trimming removed 6 bases from V and 8 bases from J, with 19 bases in between. The CDR3 region is CASRKLRESTGELFF. The CDR3 nucleotides read TGTGCCAGCAGAAAACTACGGGAGAGTACGGGGGAGCTGTTTTTT.

The sample holds many counts of this clonotype. The rearrangement uses TRBV6-1 and TRBJ2-2; tentative D call: TRBD1 (6 bases). The V gene's germline CDR1 is MNHNS and CDR2 SASEGT. The V gene lost 6 bases and the J gene lost 4 bases, with 12 bases spanning the gap. This CDR3 has 14 residues. Written as DNA, the CDR3 is TGTGCCAGCAGGCCCGACAGGCGCACCGGGGAGCTGTTTTTT. This translates into CASRPDRRTGELFF.

This clonotype was counted many times. This chain uses TRBV28 with TRBJ1-1, with TRBD1 as a possible D gene (5 bases). Germline CDR1 reads MDHEN; CDR2 reads SYDVKM. Trimming took off 2 bases at V and 6 bases at J, with 7 bases between the two ends. The CDR3 has 12 residues. Written as DNA, the CDR3 is TGTGCCAGCAGTTTAGTGGGGCCTGAAGCTTTCTTT. As protein: CASSLVGPEAFF.